The 25 T cell receptor beta chains presented below share a single source sample, sequenced in a study of human T cells and chemical hapten exposure. It was unfractionated whole blood from which total RNA was extracted. MiXCR was run by TCRdb on the 5' RACE reads, yielding one entry per CDR3 protein. The sample lists around 140,000 distinct CDR3 sequences, roughly 4% occurring once. These receptors originate from a female donor in good health.

The table lists this clonotype with many counts. This sequence joins TRBV12-3 or TRBV12-4 and TRBJ2-5; 15 bases map to TRBD2. The CDR3 has 16 amino acids. Trimming cost V 6 bases and J 2 bases; bases outside gene matches: 4. The CDR3 nucleotides read TGTGCCAGCAGCCCGGGACTAGCGGGGGGACAAGAGACCCAGTACTTC. Its protein product is CASSPGLAGGQETQYF.

Ten or more counts support this clonotype. V usage is TRBV5-1 and J usage is TRBJ2-1; D is ambiguous. The germline CDR1 and CDR2 sequences are SGHRS and YFSETQ. V lost 3 bases, J lost 6 bases, and 10 bases lay in between. The CDR3 is made up of 13 amino acids. CDR3 bases: TGCGCCAGCAGCTCCCTTAATATCAATGAGCAGTTCTTC. This encodes CASSSLNINEQFF.

This clonotype was seen many times. The chain is built from TRBV28 and TRBJ2-7; a weak D match, TRBD2 (5 bases). Trimming cost V 7 bases and J 0 bases, with 16 bases left between them. This CDR3 is built from 15 residues. Germline values: CDR1 MDHEN, CDR2 SYDVKM. The CDR3 DNA reads TGTGCCAGCACTCATGGAGGAACTAGCTCCTACGAGCAGTACTTC. It specifies CASTHGGTSSYEQYF.

This clonotype has just a few counts. The V call is TRBV19, the J call TRBJ1-5; D gene ambiguous. Germline V gene sequence: CDR1 LNHDA, CDR2 SQIVND (reference sequence). V was clipped by 3 bases and J by 0 bases, with 9 bases between them. This CDR3 contains 15 residues. The CDR3 DNA follows: TGTGCCAGTAGTATGAGAGTCTATAGCAATCAGCCCCAGCATTTT. As protein: CASSMRVYSNQPQHF. The full variable domain, rest sourced from reference TRBV19 and TRBJ1-5, is DGGITQSPKYLFRKEGQNVTLSCEQNLNHDAMYWYRQDPGQGLRLIYYSQIVNDFQKGDIAEGYSVSREKKESFPLTVTSAQKNPTAFYLCASSMRVYSNQPQHFGDGTRLSIL.

This clonotype occurred many times. The chain links TRBV28 to TRBJ1-3, with 8 bases that match TRBD1. Germline values: CDR1 MDHEN, CDR2 SYDVKM. V lost 3 bases, J lost 1 base, and 11 bases stayed unmatched. The CDR3 length is 18 residues. The DNA of the CDR3 is TGTGCCAGCAGTTTCGCGGGGACAGGCGGTTTTTCTGGAAACACCATATATTTT. It codes for CASSFAGTGGFSGNTIYF.

This clonotype showed up many times. The chain joins TRBV20-1 to TRBJ1-3, with 9 bases fitting TRBD1. This CDR3 spans 19 amino acids. CDR1 and CDR2 (germline): DFQATT, SNEGSKA (reference sequence). Trimming at V came to 3 bases and at J to 3 bases, leaving 18 bases not matched to a gene. In DNA form, the CDR3 reads TGCAGTGCTAGGAGAGCCGGGACAGGGAGATTGGGTTTTGGAAACACCATATATTTT. Translated: CSARRAGTGRLGFGNTIYF.

This clonotype was counted many times. This CDR3 reads CASSYSGGRGTEAFF. The CDR3 bases are TGTGCCAGCAGTTACTCGGGAGGGCGGGGCACTGAAGCTTTCTTT. The V gene is TRBV6-6, the J gene TRBJ1-1; D remains ambiguous. The length of the CDR3 is 15 residues. CDR1 and CDR2 from the germline V gene are MNHNY and SVGAGI (reference sequence). V shed 0 bases and J shed 4 bases, with 12 bases lying between them.

Many counts were recorded for this clonotype. The chain carries TRBV12-3 or TRBV12-4 and TRBJ2-5; 10 bases fit TRBD2. The CDR3 is 14 residues long. The trim removed 6 bases at V and 13 bases at J, leaving 14 bases unmatched. CDR3 amino acids: CASRSGTSDSRTYF. Written as DNA, the CDR3 is TGTGCCAGCAGATCCGGGACTAGCGATTCACGCACGTACTTC.

The table lists this clonotype with many counts. This chain uses TRBV7-7 with TRBJ2-5; D is unresolved. The CDR3 is made up of 14 amino acids. The V gene's germline CDR1 is SSHAT and CDR2 FNYEAQ (reference sequence). Trimming removed 1 base at V and 3 bases at J, with 9 bases between. CDR3 sequence reads: CASSLGPPKETQYF. CDR3 bases: TGTGCCAGCAGCTTAGGGCCCCCTAAAGAGACCCAGTACTTC.

There are a few counts of this clonotype. The chain links TRBV28 to TRBJ1-5; D not resolved. Trimming stripped 7 bases from V and 0 bases from J, with 4 bases between. There are 12 residues in the CDR3. Germline loops: CDR1 MDHEN, CDR2 SYDVKM. The CDR3 bases are TGTGCCAGCACCCATAGCAATCAGCCCCAGCATTTT. This gives the protein CASTHSNQPQHF. Looking up the rest from reference TRBV28 and TRBJ1-5 gives the full variable domain: DVKVTQSSRYLVKRTGEKVFLECVQDMDHENMFWYRQDPGLGLRLIYFSYDVKMKEKGDIPEGYSVSREKKERFSLILESASTNQTSMYLCASTHSNQPQHFGDGTRLSIL.

This clonotype turned up a few times. The gene calls are TRBV7-2 and TRBJ2-3; D is undetermined. The CDR3 is 13 residues long. Germline CDR1 is SGHTA and CDR2 is FQGNSA. V dropped 2 bases and J dropped 8 bases, with 11 bases sitting between them. The CDR3 spells CASSLKEGSTQYF. The CDR3 DNA follows: TGTGCCAGCAGCTTAAAGGAAGGTAGTACGCAGTATTTT. Variable domain in full (rest from reference TRBV7-2 and TRBJ2-3): GAGVSQSPSNKVTEKGKDVELRCDPISGHTALYWYRQSLGQGLEFLIYFQGNSAPDKSGLPSDRFSAERTGGSVSTLTIQRTQQEDSAVYLCASSLKEGSTQYFGPGTRLTVL.

This clonotype was recorded a few times. This rearrangement joins TRBV4-3 to TRBJ2-1, with D possibly being TRBD2 (6 bases). Between the trimmed V and J ends, which lost 1 base and 2 bases, there was a span of 18 bases. This CDR3 has 18 amino acids. The germline V gene has CDR1 LGHNA and CDR2 YSLEER. The CDR3 reads CASSQAWGSGEAYNEQFF. DNA for the CDR3: TGCGCCAGCAGCCAAGCTTGGGGATCGGGAGAGGCCTACAATGAGCAGTTCTTC.

This clonotype was recorded many times. Germline and junction disagree at one end, which may indicate a read error. This chain uses TRBV12-3 or TRBV12-4 with TRBJ2-7; 8 bases fit TRBD1. There are 12 residues in the CDR3. As DNA, the CDR3 is TGTGCCAGCAGTCTGTACCGACAGGGGTCAGACTTC. Its translation is CASSLYRQGSDF.

This clonotype was observed at least ten times. V is TRBV29-1 and J is TRBJ2-1; 7 bases line up with TRBD1. V trimming: 5 bases; J trimming: 3 bases; junction bases outside the gene matches: 7. Per germline, CDR1 SQVTM and CDR2 ANQGSEA. This CDR3 comprises 14 residues. CDR3 DNA sequence: TGCAGCGTTACCCGGGACAGAGGCTACAATGAGCAGTTCTTC. Amino acids: CSVTRDRGYNEQFF.

In this sample, this clonotype turned up many times. The chain couples TRBV2 to TRBJ2-2; D might be TRBD1 (6 bases). CDR3 length equals 15 residues. The V gene's germline CDR1 is SNHLY and CDR2 FYNNEI. Trimming shortened V by 2 bases and J by 7 bases, and 14 bases separated the two germline ends. CDR3 coding DNA: TGTGCCAGCAGTGAAACGACAGGTTGGATCGGGGAGCTGTTTTTT. Translated, it gives CASSETTGWIGELFF.

CDR3 protein: CSVGDSGEGTDTQYF. CDR3 nucleotides: TGCAGCGTTGGCGATAGCGGGGAGGGCACAGATACGCAGTATTTT. The chain has TRBV29-1 and TRBJ2-3, with TRBD2 identical over 8 bases. CDR1 is SQVTM, CDR2 ANQGSEA, per germline. V was pared by 4 bases and J by 1 base, with 7 bases of the junction left unmatched. The CDR3 spans 15 residues.

This clonotype appeared many times. Written as DNA, the CDR3 is TGCAGTGCTAGGCCCGGGGACTTACTACTTAGCAATCAGCCCCAGCATTTT. Its protein product is CSARPGDLLLSNQPQHF. This rearrangement joins TRBV20-1 to TRBJ1-5; possible D gene TRBD1, 5 bases. The CDR3 runs 17 residues. Germline CDR1 reads DFQATT; CDR2 reads SNEGSKA (reference sequence). Trimming left V 3 bases short and J 0 bases short, with 18 bases between.

The sample holds many counts of this clonotype. V gene TRBV7-2 combines with J gene TRBJ2-7; D is perhaps TRBD1 or TRBD2 (6 bases each). Germline lookup yields CDR1 SGHTA and CDR2 FQGNSA. The CDR3 is 14 residues long. Trimming stripped 5 bases from V and 6 bases from J, with 17 bases between. CDR3 DNA: TGTGCCAGCAGCCTACGATCAAGGGGGGTCGAGCAGTACTTC. Its translation is CASSLRSRGVEQYF.

This clonotype was observed at least ten times. The chain couples TRBV5-1 to TRBJ2-5; D perhaps matches TRBD1 (6 bases). Germline CDR1 SGHRS, CDR2 YFSETQ. Deletions cut 4 bases from V and 3 bases from J, with 10 bases between. The CDR3 is made up of 13 amino acids. Written as DNA, the CDR3 is TGCGCCAGCAGCACCGGGACAAAAGAGACCCAGTACTTC. This codes for CASSTGTKETQYF.

There are many counts of this clonotype. The chain has TRBV10-3 and TRBJ2-5; no firm D call. CDR1 and CDR2 (germline): ENHRY, SYGVKD. The length of the CDR3 is 15 residues. V lost 3 bases to trimming and J lost 1 base, with 12 bases between them. CDR3 nucleotides: TGTGCCATCAGTGACGACAAGTACCGCCAAGAGACCCAGTACTTC. This sequence encodes CAISDDKYRQETQYF.

This clonotype was detected ten times or more. The chain has TRBV6-6 and TRBJ2-3; D is uncertain. Trimming removed 0 bases from V and 6 bases from J, with 4 bases in between. CDR1 and CDR2 from the germline V gene are MNHNY and SVGAGI (reference sequence). This CDR3 has 12 amino acids. The CDR3 reads CASSYSVDTQYF. As DNA, the CDR3 is TGTGCCAGCAGTTACTCGGTTGATACGCAGTATTTT.

The genes are TRBV14 and TRBJ2-1; TRBD2 aligns across 7 bases. CDR3 length: 14 amino acids. The germline CDR1 and CDR2 sequences are SGHDN and FVKESK. V lost 5 bases, J lost 9 bases, and 10 bases stayed unmatched. CDR3 DNA sequence: TGTGCCAGCAGCGCAAAGTCAGCGGGGCTTGAGCAGTTCTTC. Translating gives CASSAKSAGLEQFF. The entire variable domain, with the rest obtained from reference TRBV14 and TRBJ2-1, is as follows: EAGVTQFPSHSVIEKGQTVTLRCDPISGHDNLYWYRRVMGKEIKFLLHFVKESKQDESGMPNNRFLAERTGGTYSTLKVQPAELEDSGVYFCASSAKSAGLEQFFGPGTRLTVL.

This clonotype was recorded many times. The rearrangement uses TRBV7-2 and TRBJ1-2, with a weak D call TRBD1 (6 bases). V lost 2 bases, J lost 4 bases, and 11 bases lay in between. The CDR3 contains 14 residues. CDR1 SGHTA and CDR2 FQGNSA come from the germline V gene. CDR3 region: CASSLQGHPYGYTF. CDR3 DNA: TGTGCCAGCAGCTTACAGGGACATCCCTATGGCTACACCTTC.

This clonotype occurred many times. This chain links TRBV18 with TRBJ2-5; TRBD2 agrees at 9 bases. Unmatched junction bases numbered 0, after V lost 3 bases and J lost 1 base. Germline CDR1 and CDR2: KGHSH and LQKENI. This CDR3 has 14 amino acids. The CDR3, as DNA: TGTGCCAGCTCACCGACTAGCGGCCAAGAGACCCAGTACTTC. It yields the protein CASSPTSGQETQYF.

The chain couples TRBV24-1 to TRBJ1-2, with TRBD1 matching over 7 bases. V lost 3 bases and J lost 3; bases outside the gene matches: 6. The CDR3 is made up of 15 amino acids. Germline CDR1 is KGHDR and CDR2 is SFDVKD. The CDR3 sequence is CATSDADRADYGYTF. The CDR3 DNA follows: TGTGCCACCAGTGATGCTGACAGGGCCGACTATGGCTACACCTTC.